This T cell receptor beta chain was captured in a study of blood T cell repertoires in COVID-19. This clone was detected once. The V gene's germline CDR1 is LNHDA and CDR2 SQIVND (reference sequence). The J segment lost 4 bases and the V segment lost 10 bases, leaving 10 bases of the junction unmatched. The CDR3 loop spans 14 amino acids. Profiled with immunoSEQ multiplex PCR; TCRdb holds only in-frame clones, not every one. The table records 100,000 to 150,000 clones, 80% to 90% of them present only once. The chain joins TRBV19 to TRBJ1-1; 9 bases fit TRBD1. The TCR originated in a woman aged 55-69 years with acute or convalescent COVID-19. The sequenced sample consisted of peripheral blood. DNA for the CDR3: TGTGCCACCCGGGACAGGGCCAGGAGCACTGAAGCTTTCTTT. This translates into CATRDRARSTEAFF.